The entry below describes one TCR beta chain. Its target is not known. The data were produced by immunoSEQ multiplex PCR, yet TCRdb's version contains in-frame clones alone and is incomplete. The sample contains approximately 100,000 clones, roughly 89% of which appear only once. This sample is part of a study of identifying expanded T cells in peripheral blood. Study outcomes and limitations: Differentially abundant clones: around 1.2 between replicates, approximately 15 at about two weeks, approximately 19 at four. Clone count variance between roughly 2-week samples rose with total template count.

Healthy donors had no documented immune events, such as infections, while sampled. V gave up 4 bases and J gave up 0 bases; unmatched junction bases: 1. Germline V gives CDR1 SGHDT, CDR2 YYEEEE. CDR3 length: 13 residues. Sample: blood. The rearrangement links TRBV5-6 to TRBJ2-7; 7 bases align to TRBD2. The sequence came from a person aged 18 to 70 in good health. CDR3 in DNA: TGTGCCAGCAGCCGCGGGGGCTCCTACGAGCAGTACTTC. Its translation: CASSRGGSYEQYF.